The 13 T cell receptor beta chains reported below all come from one sample, sequenced in a study of cytomegalovirus exposure and HLA in healthy donors. The PCR employed 60 Vbeta primers together with 13 Jbeta primers. Measured with immunoSEQ multiplex PCR; TCRdb has only the in-frame clones, and not every one. The sample consists of about 180,000 clones, 76% of them appearing once. The sequenced sample consisted of PBMCs. The origin of the receptors is a man aged 18 to 29 in good health and CMV-seronegative.

The chain recombines TRBV11-2 with TRBJ2-3, with D uncertain. V shed 5 bases and J shed 0 bases, with 9 bases lying between them. The CDR3 covers 14 residues. Per germline, CDR1 SGHAT and CDR2 FQNNGV. The CDR3 DNA reads TGTGCCAGCAGCCTTGAACTGAGCACAGATACGCAGTATTTT. This encodes CASSLELSTDTQYF.

The CDR3 loop reads CASSRDKANEKLFF. The DNA of the CDR3 is TGCGCCAGCAGCCGGGACAAAGCTAATGAAAAACTGTTTTTT. The rearrangement uses TRBV5-1 and TRBJ1-4, with D possibly matching TRBD1 (6 bases). The CDR3 runs 14 residues. Trimming pared 4 bases from V and 3 bases from J, leaving 10 bases between. Germline lookup yields CDR1 SGHRS and CDR2 YFSETQ.

This clone was counted once. The rearrangement joins TRBV28 to TRBJ2-7, with TRBD1 identical over 7 bases. Per germline, CDR1 MDHEN and CDR2 SYDVKM. Trimming at V came to 5 bases and at J to 5 bases, leaving 6 bases not matched to a gene. This CDR3 has 13 residues. The CDR3 nucleotides are TGTGCCAGCAGTCCCAGGACAGGCAACGAGCAGTACTTC. Amino acid sequence: CASSPRTGNEQYF.

This clone was detected only once. The gene calls are TRBV18 and TRBJ1-4; 7 nucleotides align to TRBD1. Germline CDR1 is KGHSH and CDR2 is LQKENI. V lost 3 bases and J lost 1; bases outside the gene matches: 2. The CDR3 totals 15 residues. The CDR3 bases are TGTGCCAGCTCACCCCGGACAGGAACTAATGAAAAACTGTTTTTT. Protein product: CASSPRTGTNEKLFF.

This chain joins TRBV9 and TRBJ2-1, with 12 bases aligning to TRBD1. Losses at the gene ends were 5 bases for V and 3 bases for J; bases not matched to a gene: 6. Germline lookup yields CDR1 SGDLS and CDR2 YYNGEE. This CDR3 is 16 amino acids long. The CDR3 spells CASSDRDRGLYNEQFF. The CDR3 DNA is TGTGCCAGCAGTGACCGGGACAGGGGGCTCTACAATGAGCAGTTCTTC.

The table lists this clone with a few counts. This chain uses TRBV27 with TRBJ1-2; a weak D match, TRBD1 (5 bases). V dropped 3 bases and J dropped 3 bases, with 8 bases sitting between them. The germline V gene encodes CDR1 MNHEY and CDR2 SMNVEV (reference sequence). The CDR3 extends over 13 amino acids. CDR3 coding DNA: TGTGCCAGCAGTTTTGGCAGGGACTATGGCTACACCTTC. Translated: CASSFGRDYGYTF.

The J gene is TRBJ2-7, the V gene TRBV7-2; D unresolved. The CDR3 spans 15 residues. The germline V gene has CDR1 SGHTA and CDR2 FQGNSA. V gave up 5 bases and J gave up 2 bases, with 16 bases separating them. CDR3 in DNA: TGTGCCAGCAGCCCGCGGCGCGGTTCCCCCTACGAGCAGTACTTC. It is translated as CASSPRRGSPYEQYF.

The chain recombines TRBV11-2 with TRBJ2-7, with 8 nucleotides matching TRBD1. Germline values: CDR1 SGHAT, CDR2 FQNNGV. Germline trimming cut 3 bases from V and 5 bases from J; bases unmatched to any gene: 3. The CDR3 runs to 13 residues. Written as DNA, the CDR3 is TGTGCCAGCAGCTTTGCGACAGGGGACGAGCAGTACTTC. As protein: CASSFATGDEQYF.

The chain has TRBV29-1 and TRBJ1-5; D perhaps matches TRBD1 (5 bases). Per germline, CDR1 SQVTM and CDR2 ANQGSEA. The CDR3 consists of 13 residues. V lost 4 bases, J lost 6 bases, and 13 bases lay in between. The CDR3 DNA reads TGCAGCGTTGGACAGAGCACAAGTCAGCCCCAGCATTTT. As protein: CSVGQSTSQPQHF.

V is TRBV5-6 and J is TRBJ1-5, with a weak D call TRBD1 (5 bases). In germline, CDR1 is SGHDT, CDR2 YYEEEE. This CDR3 has 19 residues. V lost 0 bases to trimming and J lost 2 bases, with 21 bases between them. Here the CDR3 reads CASSLDRCILRRGNQPQHF. Here the CDR3 DNA reads TGTGCCAGCAGCTTGGACAGGTGTATTCTACGCCGGGGCAATCAGCCCCAGCATTTT.

The chain carries TRBV6-6 and TRBJ2-7; D is possibly TRBD2 (5 bases). Germline CDR1 is MNHNY and CDR2 is SVGAGI (reference sequence). The CDR3 extends over 15 amino acids. Trimming took off 5 bases at V and 2 bases at J, with 16 bases between the two ends. CDR3 coding DNA: TGTGCCAGCAGTCACGGACTGCCGCCCGCCTACGAGCAGTACTTC. Translation: CASSHGLPPAYEQYF.

The chain has TRBV4-1 and TRBJ1-2, with D perhaps TRBD1 (5 bases). V lost 4 bases, J lost 3 bases, and 18 bases lay in between. Germline CDR1 and CDR2: MGHRA and YSYEKL. CDR3 length equals 16 residues. CDR3 in amino acids: CASSPGRGVTYYGYTF. CDR3 coding DNA: TGCGCCAGCAGCCCAGGGCGGGGGGTAACTTACTATGGCTACACCTTC.

The chain recombines TRBV21-1 with TRBJ1-6. TRBV21-1 is marked as a pseudogene. This CDR3 contains 15 residues. CDR3 in amino acids: CASSHALNYNSPLHF. CDR3 in DNA: TGTGCCAGCAGTCACGCTCTAAACTATAATTCACCCCTCCACTTT.